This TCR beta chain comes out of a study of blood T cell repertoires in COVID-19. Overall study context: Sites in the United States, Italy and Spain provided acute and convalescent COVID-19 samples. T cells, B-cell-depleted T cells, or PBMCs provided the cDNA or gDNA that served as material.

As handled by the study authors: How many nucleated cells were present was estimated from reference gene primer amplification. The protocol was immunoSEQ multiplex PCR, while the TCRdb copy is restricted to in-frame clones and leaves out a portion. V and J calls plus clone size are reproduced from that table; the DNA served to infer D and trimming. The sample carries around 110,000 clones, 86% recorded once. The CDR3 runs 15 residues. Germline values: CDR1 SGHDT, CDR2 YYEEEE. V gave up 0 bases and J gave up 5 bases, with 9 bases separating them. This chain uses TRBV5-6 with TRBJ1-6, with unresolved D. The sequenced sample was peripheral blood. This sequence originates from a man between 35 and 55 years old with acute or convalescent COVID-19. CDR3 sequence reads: CASSLAGQNNSPLHF. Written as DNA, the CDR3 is TGTGCCAGCAGCTTGGCTGGGCAGAATAATTCACCCCTCCACTTT.